These 25 T cell receptor beta chains came from one sample sequenced in a study of cytomegalovirus exposure and HLA in healthy donors. The PCR was carried out with 60 Vbeta primers and 13 Jbeta primers. Data came from immunoSEQ multiplex PCR; TCRdb stores just in-frame clones and leaves some out. Of approximately 80,000 clones in the sample, 78% were seen once. Sequencing used PBMCs. Receptors were obtained from a male donor in good health and CMV-seropositive.

In the case of this clone: The sample carries other DNA sequences with the same CDR3. The V gene is TRBV7-9, the J gene TRBJ2-1, with 13 bases lining up with TRBD2. Per germline, CDR1 SEHNR and CDR2 FQNEAQ (reference sequence). The CDR3 covers 15 residues. The V segment lost 6 bases and the J segment 6 bases; nucleotides outside the gene matches: 5. CDR3 in DNA: TGTGCCAGCAGTTCAGGGACTAGCGGGATCAATGAGCAGTTCTTC. Translation gives CASSSGTSGINEQFF.

This chain connects TRBV28 to TRBJ1-5; 7 positions agree with TRBD1. V shed 5 bases and J 7 bases; nucleotides not matched to a gene: 14. Germline V gives CDR1 MDHEN, CDR2 SYDVKM. This CDR3 has 16 residues. CDR3 sequence: CASSPLVRQGGQPQHF. CDR3 in DNA: TGTGCCAGCAGTCCTCTCGTTAGACAGGGAGGACAGCCCCAGCATTTT.

The chain joins TRBV19 to TRBJ2-1; weak D call: TRBD2 (6 bases). Germline CDR1 is LNHDA and CDR2 is SQIVND (reference sequence). V was trimmed by 3 bases and J by 12 bases, leaving 12 bases between them. The CDR3 has 12 amino acids. CDR3 in DNA: TGTGCCAGTAGTATCCGGCGGGATGGGCAGTTCTTC. Translated: CASSIRRDGQFF.

The chain recombines TRBV6-6 with TRBJ1-1; D unresolved. Germline V lookup: CDR1 MNHNY, CDR2 SVGAGI (reference sequence). V lost 7 bases and J lost 1, with 4 bases in between. CDR3 size: 11 residues. CDR3 nucleotides: TGTGCCAGCATTAAGAACACTGAAGCTTTCTTT. Translating it yields CASIKNTEAFF.

A few counts support this clone. In DNA form, the CDR3 reads TGTGCCAGCAGCTGGACAGTCATGAACACTGAAGCTTTCTTT. Amino acid sequence: CASSWTVMNTEAFF. The genes are TRBV5-6 and TRBJ1-1; a possible D gene is TRBD1 (6 bases). Trimming took off 3 bases at V and 0 bases at J, with 9 bases between the two ends. CDR3 length: 14 residues. CDR1 is SGHDT, CDR2 YYEEEE, per germline.

J is TRBJ1-1 and V is TRBV28; no firm D call. In germline, CDR1 is MDHEN, CDR2 SYDVKM. The CDR3 is 14 amino acids. Between the trimmed V and J ends, which lost 6 bases and 1 base, there was a span of 12 bases. CDR3: CASSPSGRNTEAFF. CDR3 sequence (DNA): TGTGCCAGCAGCCCCTCGGGGAGGAACACTGAAGCTTTCTTT.

The chain recombines TRBV7-8 with TRBJ2-5; 9 nucleotides agree with TRBD2. This CDR3 spans 16 amino acids. V gave up 2 bases and J gave up 4 bases; unmatched junction bases: 8. Germline V gene sequence: CDR1 SGHVS, CDR2 FQNEAQ. This CDR3 reads CASSLSASGILETQYF. The CDR3 DNA reads as TGTGCCAGCAGCTTATCGGCTAGCGGGATTCTAGAGACCCAGTACTTC.

The rearrangement uses TRBV30 and TRBJ1-3, with 7 positions matching TRBD1. Germline trimming cut 3 bases from V and 4 bases from J; bases unmatched to any gene: 15. The CDR3 spans 17 residues. CDR1 and CDR2 from the germline V gene are GTSNPN and SVGIG (reference sequence). CDR3: CAWRIDPYRGRGNTIYF. The CDR3 nucleotides are TGTGCCTGGAGAATAGACCCCTACAGGGGCAGAGGAAACACCATATATTTT.

The rearrangement links TRBV5-1 to TRBJ1-1; no reliable D call. Per the germline V gene, CDR1 is SGHRS and CDR2 is YFSETQ. The CDR3 sequence is 13 residues long. V was cut by 0 bases and J by 8 bases, with 11 bases left in between. The CDR3 DNA follows: TGCGCCAGCAGCTTGGGAGGAACGCAAGAAGCTTTCTTT. Translating gives CASSLGGTQEAFF.

The CDR3 loop reads CASSLRSGQETQYF. CDR3 in DNA: TGCGCCAGCAGCCTCCGTAGCGGCCAAGAGACCCAGTACTTC. The genes are TRBV5-1 and TRBJ2-5; tentatively, D is TRBD2 (6 bases). Trimming removed 4 bases at V and 1 base at J, with 11 bases between. Germline CDR1 and CDR2: SGHRS and YFSETQ. The CDR3 runs 14 residues.

Only a few counts were recorded for this clone. J is TRBJ1-5 and V is TRBV15; 9 nucleotides agree with TRBD1. This CDR3 is 17 amino acids long. Looked up from germline, CDR1 is LNHNV and CDR2 is YYDKDF (reference sequence). Trimming cost V 0 bases and J 7 bases; bases outside gene matches: 10. DNA of the CDR3: TGTGCCACCAGCAGAGATAGGGGGACAGGGTTAAGCCAGCCCCAGCATTTT. Its translation: CATSRDRGTGLSQPQHF.

This rearrangement joins TRBV6-6 to TRBJ1-5; D call uncertain. Trimming removed 2 bases from V and 0 bases from J, with 5 bases in between. Germline V gene lookup returns CDR1 MNHNY and CDR2 SVGAGI (reference sequence). The CDR3 is 14 amino acids. The CDR3 spells CASSYTPSNQPQHF. CDR3 nucleotide sequence: TGTGCCAGCAGTTACACACCTAGCAATCAGCCCCAGCATTTT.

In regard to this clone: In the same sample, other DNA sequences code for this CDR3. The chain has TRBV7-9 and TRBJ2-2; TRBD1 is a possible D gene (6 bases). The CDR3 totals 17 residues. Germline V CDR1 and CDR2: SEHNR, FQNEAQ (reference sequence). The V end lost 1 base, the J end lost 4 bases, and 16 bases lay between the germline ends. CDR3 in DNA: TGTGCCAGCAGCTTAGACAGGGAAGCACCCCTCACCGGGGAGCTGTTTTTT. The encoded protein is CASSLDREAPLTGELFF.

This chain links TRBV29-1 with TRBJ2-7; D ambiguous. The CDR3 consists of 12 residues. Germline V gene sequence: CDR1 SQVTM, CDR2 ANQGSEA. V was cut by 6 bases and J by 4 bases, with 13 bases left in between. In nucleotides, the CDR3 is TGCAGCGTGAGACTCCCTGGGTACGAGCAGTACTTC. Protein sequence: CSVRLPGYEQYF.

J is TRBJ1-2 and V is TRBV18; 7 bases fit TRBD1. Germline V gene lookup returns CDR1 KGHSH and CDR2 LQKENI. The CDR3 has 15 amino acids. V shed 3 bases and J 2 bases; nucleotides not matched to a gene: 6. The CDR3 region has the DNA TGTGCCAGCTCACCGGAACAGGGGAAAAACTATGGCTACACCTTC. This encodes CASSPEQGKNYGYTF.

This clone counts as large. Other DNA sequences in the sample encode the same CDR3. This chain connects TRBV5-6 to TRBJ2-1, with TRBD2 matching over 13 bases. With 0 bases clipped from V and 7 bases from J, the junction kept 1 base outside the gene matches. CDR3 size: 15 residues. Germline CDR1 and CDR2: SGHDT and YYEEEE. CDR3 region: CASSLGLAGGNEQFF. CDR3 bases: TGTGCCAGCAGCTTGGGACTAGCGGGAGGAAATGAGCAGTTCTTC.

This clone was seen a few times. The chain employs TRBV7-6 and TRBJ2-7, with D possibly TRBD2 on 5 matching bases. Trimming removed 0 bases from V and 6 bases from J, with 21 bases in between. Germline V lookup: CDR1 SGHVS, CDR2 FNYEAQ. The CDR3 runs to 17 residues. CDR3 DNA: TGTGCCAGCAGCTTAGCGACGGGTCAGCCGAGTGCGGGCGAGCAGTACTTC. As protein: CASSLATGQPSAGEQYF.

V and J are TRBV7-8 and TRBJ2-3; 8 bases fit TRBD2. This CDR3 has 14 amino acids. Germline loops: CDR1 SGHVS, CDR2 FQNEAQ. V trimming: 2 bases; J trimming: 4 bases; junction bases outside the gene matches: 2. CDR3 bases: TGTGCCAGCAGCTTACGGACTAGCCCAGATACGCAGTATTTT. Amino acid sequence: CASSLRTSPDTQYF.

The V call is TRBV10-3, the J call TRBJ2-3; a weak D match, TRBD2 (7 bases). The CDR3 length is 14 residues. V was clipped by 6 bases and J by 2 bases, with 12 bases between them. Germline values: CDR1 ENHRY, CDR2 SYGVKD. CDR3 in amino acids: CAIRKGGPTDTQYF. CDR3 DNA sequence: TGTGCCATCAGGAAGGGGGGGCCCACAGATACGCAGTATTTT.

This clone was found a few times. The rearrangement uses TRBV28 and TRBJ1-2, with 7 bases matching TRBD1. Trimming removed 7 bases from V and 11 bases from J; junction bases left unmatched: 13. CDR3 length: 13 amino acids. From germline, CDR1 is MDHEN and CDR2 SYDVKM. CDR3 residues: CASTGVGGFGYTF. The CDR3 DNA sequence: TGTGCCAGCACGGGGGTAGGGGGCTTTGGGTACACCTTC.

The chain couples TRBV28 to TRBJ1-1; D not certain. V was trimmed by 7 bases and J by 0 bases, leaving 9 bases between them. Germline V gene data show CDR1 as MDHEN and CDR2 as SYDVKM. The CDR3 contains 13 residues. The CDR3 loop is CASTLLMNTEAFF. The CDR3 DNA reads TGTGCCAGCACTCTCCTTATGAACACTGAAGCTTTCTTT.

The CDR3 coding sequence is TGTGCCAGTATCACGGACACCGGGGAGCTGTTTTTT. As protein: CASITDTGELFF. V usage is TRBV19 and J usage is TRBJ2-2; D gene uncertain. The CDR3 is made up of 12 amino acids. In germline, CDR1 is LNHDA, CDR2 SQIVND (reference sequence). V was cut by 7 bases and J by 3 bases, with 6 bases left in between.

V is TRBV7-3 and J is TRBJ2-3; the D gene is possibly TRBD2 (6 bases). CDR1 and CDR2 from the germline V gene are SGHTA and FQGTGA. The CDR3 loop spans 18 amino acids. Between the trimmed V and J ends, which lost 1 base and 2 bases, there was a span of 19 bases. The CDR3 sequence: CASSLNPGLPTDTDTQYF. CDR3 bases: TGTGCCAGCAGCTTAAACCCGGGACTTCCCACCGACACAGATACGCAGTATTTT.

This chain connects TRBV6-5 to TRBJ1-2; D ambiguous. Trimming cost V 0 bases and J 10 bases, with 9 bases left between them. The CDR3 contains 12 residues. CDR1 is MNHEY, CDR2 SVGAGI, per germline. Here the CDR3 reads CASSYSGLFYTF. CDR3 bases: TGTGCCAGCAGTTACTCCGGACTGTTCTACACCTTC.

The chain uses TRBV25-1 and TRBJ1-3; D gene ambiguous. Looked up from germline, CDR1 is MGHDK and CDR2 is SYGVNS. This CDR3 is built from 16 residues. V was shortened by 3 bases and J by 4 bases, with 16 bases between the two germline ends. CDR3 residues: CASSDGMTPKGNTIYF. The CDR3, as DNA: TGTGCCAGCAGTGATGGTATGACACCAAAAGGAAACACCATATATTTT.